This T cell receptor (beta chain) was captured by sequencing in a study of T-cell reconstitution after alpha-beta-depleted transplantation in children. Overall study results and limits: T-cell counts and diversity were attributed mostly to newly produced T cells one year after transplant.

V gave up 3 bases and J gave up 6 bases; unmatched junction bases: 10. This CDR3 comprises 15 residues. On this clonotype itself: No antigen is known for it.

The TCRbeta library incorporated unique molecular identifiers. TCRdb re-called the PCR reads with MiXCR, one entry per CDR3 protein. The repertoire holds some 200,000 distinct CDR3 sequences, with approximately 6% as singletons. The specimen comprised PBMCs, sampled before TCRalphabeta/CD19-depleted stem cell transplant. The clonotype comes from a girl under three years old with combined immunodeficiency, due to receive a stem cell transplant. The genes are TRBV12-3 or TRBV12-4 and TRBJ1-1, with 7 bases identical to TRBD1. For the CDR3, the DNA is TGTGCCAGCAGTTTTACGATCGGACAGGCCCCTGAAGCTTTCTTT. It encodes CASSFTIGQAPEAFF.